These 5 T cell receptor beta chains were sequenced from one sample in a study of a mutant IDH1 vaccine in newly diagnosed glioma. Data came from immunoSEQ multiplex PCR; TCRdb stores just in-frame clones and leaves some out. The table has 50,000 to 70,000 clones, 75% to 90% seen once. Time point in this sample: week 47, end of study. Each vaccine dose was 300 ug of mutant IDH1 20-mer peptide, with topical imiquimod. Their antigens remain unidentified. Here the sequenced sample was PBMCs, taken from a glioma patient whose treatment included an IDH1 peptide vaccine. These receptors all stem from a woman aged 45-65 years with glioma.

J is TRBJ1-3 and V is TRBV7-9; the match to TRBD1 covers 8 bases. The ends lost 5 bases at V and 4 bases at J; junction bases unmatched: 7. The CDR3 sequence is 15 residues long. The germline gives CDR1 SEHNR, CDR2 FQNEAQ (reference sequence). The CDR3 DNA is TGTGCCAGCAGCGCGCCGACAGGGGTGGGAAACACCATATATTTT. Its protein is CASSAPTGVGNTIYF. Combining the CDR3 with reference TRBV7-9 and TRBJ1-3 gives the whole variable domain DTGVSQNPRHKITKRGQNVTFRCDPISEHNRLYWYRQTLGQGPEFLTYFQNEAQLEKSRLLSDRFSAERPKGSFSTLEIQRTEQGDSAMYLCASSAPTGVGNTIYFGEGSWLTVV.

The CDR3 is CASTTKGGADTQYF. The CDR3 coding sequence is TGCGCCAGCACCACAAAAGGGGGCGCAGATACGCAGTATTTT. The chain has TRBV5-1 and TRBJ2-3, with 7 bases lining up with TRBD1. Trimming cost V 6 bases and J 4 bases; bases outside gene matches: 8. Germline assignment: CDR1 SGHRS and CDR2 YFSETQ. This CDR3 has 14 residues. Full variable domain (remainder filled in from reference TRBV5-1 and TRBJ2-3): KAGVTQTPRYLIKTRGQQVTLSCSPISGHRSVSWYQQTPGQGLQFLFEYFSETQRNKGNFPGRFSGRQFSNSRSEMNVSTLELGDSALYLCASTTKGGADTQYFGPGTRLTVL.

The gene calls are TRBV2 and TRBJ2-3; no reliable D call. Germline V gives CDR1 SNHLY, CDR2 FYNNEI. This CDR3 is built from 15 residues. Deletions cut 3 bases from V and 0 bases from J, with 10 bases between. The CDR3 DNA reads TGTGCCAGCAGTGATCCTGCGACTAGCACAGATACGCAGTATTTT. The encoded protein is CASSDPATSTDTQYF.

As DNA, the CDR3 is TGCGCCAGCAGCCAAGGGCCGAGCGAGCAGTACTTC. Translating gives CASSQGPSEQYF. The chain has TRBV4-1 and TRBJ2-7; D is ambiguous. This CDR3 comprises 12 residues. V lost 1 base, J lost 6 bases, and 7 bases lay in between. The germline gives CDR1 MGHRA, CDR2 YSYEKL.

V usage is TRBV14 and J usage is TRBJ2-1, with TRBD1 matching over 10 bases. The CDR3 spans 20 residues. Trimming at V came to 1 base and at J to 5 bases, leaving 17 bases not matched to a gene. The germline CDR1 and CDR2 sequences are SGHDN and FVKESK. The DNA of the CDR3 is TGTGCCAGCAGCCAAGTCCTCCGGGACAGGGGAACCGGGACCCACAATGAGCAGTTCTTC. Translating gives CASSQVLRDRGTGTHNEQFF.